This record covers a single T cell receptor beta chain. The target antigen is unknown. Through a sample-barcoded 5' primer and a J-beta primer mix, a second PCR was run for 7 to 11 cycles. Each CDR3 protein gets one entry after TCRdb re-called the 5' RACE reads with MiXCR. The table records about 1,500,000 distinct CDR3 sequences, 25% to 30% of them present only once. This sample was included in a study of blood T cells in healthy people across ages. General study results and limits: As naive T cell percentage varied, TCR beta diversity correlated strongly with it.

This receptor was taken from a woman aged 25 to 39 in good health. Sequencing was carried out using blood.

The CDR3 loop is CASSLDDRGEWETQYF. In DNA, the CDR3 is TGCGCCAGCAGCTTGGATGACAGGGGGGAGTGGGAGACCCAGTACTTC. J is TRBJ2-5 and V is TRBV5-1; 9 nucleotides match TRBD1. The V gene end was trimmed by 0 bases and the J gene end by 5 bases; junction bases not matched to a gene: 8. In germline, CDR1 is SGHRS, CDR2 YFSETQ. This CDR3 comprises 16 residues.